This TCR beta chain was profiled in a study of cytomegalovirus exposure and HLA in healthy donors. The CDR3 is made up of 17 amino acids. The germline CDR1 and CDR2 sequences are MNHEY and SMNVEV (reference sequence). V was clipped by 4 bases and J by 1 base, with 16 bases between them. The PCR was carried out with 60 Vbeta primers and 13 Jbeta primers. Here immunoSEQ multiplex PCR was the method, and the copy in TCRdb shows in-frame clones only, minus some. The sample has approximately 170,000 clones, 60% to 85% seen once. The sample comprised PBMCs. The rearrangement uses TRBV27 and TRBJ2-2; TRBD2 might be the D (6 bases). This receptor was identified in a woman between 35 and 50 years old in good health and CMV-seropositive. CDR3 in DNA: TGTGCCAGCAGTTACTCCGGCGGGGACCTGAACACCGGGGAGCTGTTTTTT. Its protein is CASSYSGGDLNTGELFF.